The text below deals with one T cell receptor beta chain. This sample was taken from a study of control samples from healthy donors and cancer patients. Data came from immunoSEQ multiplex PCR; TCRdb stores just in-frame clones and leaves some out. Among over 90,000 clones listed, roughly nine tenths were seen once. The germline V gene encodes CDR1 SGHAT and CDR2 FQNNGV. V was trimmed by 3 bases and J by 0 bases, leaving 4 bases between them. The CDR3 is 13 residues long. The sequenced sample was blood. The sequence derives from a woman younger than 30 in good health. The gene calls are TRBV11-2 and TRBJ2-3; D unclear. In DNA, the CDR3 is TGTGCCAGCAGCTTGTATAGCACAGATACGCAGTATTTT. Its translation: CASSLYSTDTQYF.